This T cell receptor beta chain was recovered during a study of T-cell memory formation after mild COVID-19. This CDR3 contains 16 residues. The germline CDR1 and CDR2 sequences are SEHNR and FQNEAQ (reference sequence). V shed 3 bases and J 6 bases; nucleotides not matched to a gene: 9. MiXCR, applied by TCRdb to the 5' RACE reads, yields one record per CDR3 protein. The repertoire holds 210,000 or so distinct CDR3 sequences, with roughly a tenth as singletons. This clonotype was recorded at least ten times. The TCR sequence derives from a man younger than 30 who had mild COVID-19 (a few samples of this study predate the infection). Cell type and time point are not known. The rearrangement uses TRBV7-9 and TRBJ2-1, with 9 bases fitting TRBD2. The sample taken for sequencing was PBMCs or a T cell subset sorted from them (not recorded which). For the CDR3, the DNA is TGTGCCAGCAGCTTCTGGCCTAGCGGGGACCTCAATGAGCAGTTCTTC. This codes for CASSFWPSGDLNEQFF.